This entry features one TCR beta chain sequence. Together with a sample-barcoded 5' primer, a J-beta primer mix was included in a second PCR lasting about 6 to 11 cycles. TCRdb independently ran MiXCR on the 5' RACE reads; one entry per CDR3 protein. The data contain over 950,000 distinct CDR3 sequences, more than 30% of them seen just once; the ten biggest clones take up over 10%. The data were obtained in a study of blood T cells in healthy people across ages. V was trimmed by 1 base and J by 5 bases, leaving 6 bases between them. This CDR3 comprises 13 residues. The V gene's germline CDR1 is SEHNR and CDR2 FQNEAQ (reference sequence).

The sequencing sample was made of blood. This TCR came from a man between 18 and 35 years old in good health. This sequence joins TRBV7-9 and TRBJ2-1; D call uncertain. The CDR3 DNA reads TGTGCCAGCAGCTTAGTCCTTAACAATGAGCAGTTCTTC. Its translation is CASSLVLNNEQFF. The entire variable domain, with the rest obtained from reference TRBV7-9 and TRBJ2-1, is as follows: DTGVSQNPRHKITKRGQNVTFRCDPISEHNRLYWYRQTLGQGPEFLTYFQNEAQLEKSRLLSDRFSAERPKGSFSTLEIQRTEQGDSAMYLCASSLVLNNEQFFGPGTRLTVL.